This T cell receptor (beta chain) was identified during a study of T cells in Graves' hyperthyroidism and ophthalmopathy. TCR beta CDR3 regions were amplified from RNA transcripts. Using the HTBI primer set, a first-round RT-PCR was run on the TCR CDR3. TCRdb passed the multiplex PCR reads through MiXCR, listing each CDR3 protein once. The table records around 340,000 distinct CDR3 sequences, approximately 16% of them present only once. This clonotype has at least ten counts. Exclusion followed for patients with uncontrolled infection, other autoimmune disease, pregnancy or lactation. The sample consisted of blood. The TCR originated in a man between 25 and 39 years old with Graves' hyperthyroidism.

The CDR3 sequence: CSASPSLYNEQFF. In DNA form, the CDR3 reads TGCAGTGCTAGCCCGAGTCTCTACAATGAGCAGTTCTTC. V is TRBV20-1 and J is TRBJ2-1; the D is unclear. V was cut by 3 bases and J by 3 bases, with 9 bases left in between. CDR3 length equals 13 residues. Germline V lookup: CDR1 DFQATT, CDR2 SNEGSKA (reference sequence).